This T cell receptor beta chain was recorded in a study of T cell changes during pregnancy in multiple sclerosis. Libraries were prepared by immunoSEQ multiplex PCR; TCRdb keeps only in-frame clonotypes and omits some of them. The sample holds roughly 27,000 clones, 70% to 90% seen once. V was pared by 5 bases and J by 2 bases, with 9 bases of the junction left unmatched. The CDR3 totals 16 residues. Germline assignment: CDR1 PRHDT and CDR2 FYEKMQ (reference sequence). The chain is built from TRBV13 and TRBJ1-2; the match to TRBD1 covers 9 bases. The sequence was obtained from a female donor with multiple sclerosis, enrolled in a pregnancy study. Sequencing used CD8+ T cells from peripheral blood mononuclear cells, obtained after pregnancy. CDR3 DNA sequence: TGTGCCAGCAGCCCCTGGACAGGGGCCGGAAACTATGGCTACACCTTC. This sequence encodes CASSPWTGAGNYGYTF.